The clone carrying this T cell receptor (beta chain) was counted between two and nine times. The antigen is unknown. V was pared by 2 bases and J by 2 bases, with 5 bases of the junction left unmatched. The germline V gene has CDR1 MDHEN and CDR2 SYDVKM. The length of the CDR3 is 15 residues. These data are taken from a study of cytomegalovirus exposure and HLA in healthy donors. Study-level findings and limits: From TCR beta sequences, most subjects' HLA-A and HLA-B alleles were reportedly predicted accurately. As a later analysis revealed, the rate of TCR association differed by HLA locus, with DRB1 most and HLA-C fewest. Some 150 TCR beta chains were listed as cytomegalovirus-associated.

Amplification used 60 Vbeta primers and 13 Jbeta primers. Clones were sequenced by immunoSEQ multiplex PCR, and TCRdb holds only the in-frame ones, with some missing. The table lists about 160,000 clones, around four fifths of them singletons, with 1% in the top ten. This receptor was taken from a woman between 45 and 65 years old in good health and CMV-seropositive. Sequenced: PBMCs. V gene TRBV28 combines with J gene TRBJ2-7; 8 bases align to TRBD1. The CDR3 DNA sequence: TGTGCCAGCAGTTTACCCGGACAGGGACCCTACGAGCAGTACTTC. This encodes CASSLPGQGPYEQYF.